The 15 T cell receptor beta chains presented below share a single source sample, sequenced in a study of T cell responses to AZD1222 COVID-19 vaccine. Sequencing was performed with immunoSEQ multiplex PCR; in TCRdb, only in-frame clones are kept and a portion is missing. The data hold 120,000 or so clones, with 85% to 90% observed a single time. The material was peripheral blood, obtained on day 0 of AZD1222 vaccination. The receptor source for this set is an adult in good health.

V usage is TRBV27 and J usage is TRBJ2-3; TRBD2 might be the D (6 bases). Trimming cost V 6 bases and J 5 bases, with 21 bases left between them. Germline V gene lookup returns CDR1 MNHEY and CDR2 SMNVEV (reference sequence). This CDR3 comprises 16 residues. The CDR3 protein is CASSPASRGSGDTQYF. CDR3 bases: TGTGCCAGCAGCCCCGCATCGCGGGGTTCAGGAGATACGCAGTATTTT.

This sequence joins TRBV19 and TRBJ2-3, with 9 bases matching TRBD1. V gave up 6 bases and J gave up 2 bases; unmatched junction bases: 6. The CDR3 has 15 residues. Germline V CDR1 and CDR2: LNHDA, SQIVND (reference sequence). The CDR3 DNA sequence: TGTGCCAGTAGCAGGGGACAGGGCCCCACAGATACGCAGTATTTT. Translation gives CASSRGQGPTDTQYF.

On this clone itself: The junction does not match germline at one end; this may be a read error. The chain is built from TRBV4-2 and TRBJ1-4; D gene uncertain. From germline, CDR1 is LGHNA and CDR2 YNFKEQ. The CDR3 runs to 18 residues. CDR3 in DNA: TGTGCCAGCAGCCACCTCATAGGAAAAAGCGGTCCTAACGAAAAACTGTTTTTT. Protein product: CASSHLIGKSGPNEKLFF.

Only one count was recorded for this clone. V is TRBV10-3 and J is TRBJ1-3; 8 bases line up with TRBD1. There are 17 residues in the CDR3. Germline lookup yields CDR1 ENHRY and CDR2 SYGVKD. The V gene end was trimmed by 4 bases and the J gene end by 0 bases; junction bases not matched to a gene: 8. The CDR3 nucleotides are TGTGCCATCAGTGCATGGACAGGGAAAAGCTCTGGAAACACCATATATTTT. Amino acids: CAISAWTGKSSGNTIYF.

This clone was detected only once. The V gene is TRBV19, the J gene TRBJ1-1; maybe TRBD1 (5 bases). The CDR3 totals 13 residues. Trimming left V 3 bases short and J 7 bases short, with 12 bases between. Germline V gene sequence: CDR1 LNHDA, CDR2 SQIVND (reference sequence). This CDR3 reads CASSMVGGGEAFF. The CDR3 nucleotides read TGTGCCAGTAGTATGGTTGGGGGAGGTGAAGCTTTCTTT.

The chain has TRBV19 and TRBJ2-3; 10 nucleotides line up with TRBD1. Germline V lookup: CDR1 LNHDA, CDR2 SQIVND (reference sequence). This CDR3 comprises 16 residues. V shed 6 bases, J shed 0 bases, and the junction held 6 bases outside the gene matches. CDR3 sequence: CASRAGTGVSTDTQYF. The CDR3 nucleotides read TGTGCCAGTAGAGCCGGGACAGGGGTAAGCACAGATACGCAGTATTTT.

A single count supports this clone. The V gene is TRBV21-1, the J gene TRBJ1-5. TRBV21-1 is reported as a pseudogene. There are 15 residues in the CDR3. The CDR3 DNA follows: TGTGCCAGCATCCGTCCGGCCCTAAGGAACCAGCCCCAGCATTTT. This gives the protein CASIRPALRNQPQHF.

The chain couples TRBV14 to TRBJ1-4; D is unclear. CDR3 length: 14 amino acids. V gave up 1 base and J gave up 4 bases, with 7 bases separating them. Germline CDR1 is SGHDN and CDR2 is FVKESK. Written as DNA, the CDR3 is TGTGCCAGCAGCCAAGGGGTGATTAATGAAAAACTGTTTTTT. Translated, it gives CASSQGVINEKLFF.

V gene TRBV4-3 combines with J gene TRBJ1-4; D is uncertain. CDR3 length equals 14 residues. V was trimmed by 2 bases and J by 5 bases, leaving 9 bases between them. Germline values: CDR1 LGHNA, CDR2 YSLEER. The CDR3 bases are TGCGCCAGCAGCCAACAGGTGCAAAATGAAAAACTGTTTTTT. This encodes CASSQQVQNEKLFF.

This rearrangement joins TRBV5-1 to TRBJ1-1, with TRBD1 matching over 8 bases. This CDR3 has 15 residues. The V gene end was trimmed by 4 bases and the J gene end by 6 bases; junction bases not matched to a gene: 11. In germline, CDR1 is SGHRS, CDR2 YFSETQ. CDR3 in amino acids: CASSGRGRGSAEAFF. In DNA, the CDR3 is TGCGCCAGCAGCGGCAGGGGGCGAGGGAGCGCTGAAGCTTTCTTT.

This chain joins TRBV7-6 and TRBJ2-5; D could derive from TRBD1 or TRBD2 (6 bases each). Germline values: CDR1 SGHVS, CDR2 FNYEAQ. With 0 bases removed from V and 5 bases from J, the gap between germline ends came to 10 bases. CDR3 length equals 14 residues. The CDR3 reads CASSLAGGRETQYF. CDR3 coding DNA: TGTGCCAGCAGCTTAGCGGGGGGCAGGGAGACCCAGTACTTC.

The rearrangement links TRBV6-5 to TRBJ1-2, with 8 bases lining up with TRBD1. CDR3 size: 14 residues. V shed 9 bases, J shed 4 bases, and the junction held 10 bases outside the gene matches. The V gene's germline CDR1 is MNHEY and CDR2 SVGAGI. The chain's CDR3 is CASVDRGISYGYTF. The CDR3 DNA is TGTGCCAGTGTCGACAGGGGTATCTCCTATGGCTACACCTTC.

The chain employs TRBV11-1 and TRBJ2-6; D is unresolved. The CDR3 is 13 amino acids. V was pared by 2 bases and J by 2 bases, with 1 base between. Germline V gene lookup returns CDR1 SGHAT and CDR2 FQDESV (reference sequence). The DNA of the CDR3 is TGTGCCAGCAGCTTACCTGGGGCCAACGTCCTGACTTTC. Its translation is CASSLPGANVLTF.

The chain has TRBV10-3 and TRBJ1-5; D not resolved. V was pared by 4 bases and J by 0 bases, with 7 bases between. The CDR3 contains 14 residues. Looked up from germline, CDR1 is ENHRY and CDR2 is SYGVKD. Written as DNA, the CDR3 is TGTGCCATCAGTGGAGCTGATAGCAATCAGCCCCAGCATTTT. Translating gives CAISGADSNQPQHF.

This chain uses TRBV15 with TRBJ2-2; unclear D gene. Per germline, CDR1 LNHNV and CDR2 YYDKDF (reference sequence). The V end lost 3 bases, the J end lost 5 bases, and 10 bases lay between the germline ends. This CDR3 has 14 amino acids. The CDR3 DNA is TGTGCCACCAGCAGGGAGAAGGGAACCGGGGAGCTGTTTTTT. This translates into CATSREKGTGELFF.